This TCR beta chain comes out of a study of blood T cell repertoires in COVID-19. Per the germline V gene, CDR1 is SGHRS and CDR2 is YFSETQ. The CDR3 runs 14 residues. V was pared by 0 bases and J by 5 bases, with 9 bases between. This clone was detected many times. The method was immunoSEQ multiplex PCR; TCRdb's version includes in-frame clones alone and lacks a portion of them. The table has under 200,000 clones, more than 65% seen once; the top ten hold around a sixth. The age range of participants was 18 to 89 years, with residence in around 22 US areas. Symptom resolution, clearance, or two negative PCRs marked donors in Cohort 3 as recovered.

This clonotype originated in a man aged 55 to 70 who had recovered from COVID-19. This chain joins TRBV5-1 and TRBJ1-5, with D possibly matching TRBD1 (5 bases). The sequenced material came from PBMCs or T cells enriched from blood (not recorded which). For the CDR3, the DNA is TGCGCCAGCAGCTTGGACGGACAATATCAGCCCCAGCATTTT. Protein product: CASSLDGQYQPQHF. Based on the CDR3 plus reference TRBV5-1 and TRBJ1-5, the full variable domain is KAGVTQTPRYLIKTRGQQVTLSCSPISGHRSVSWYQQTPGQGLQFLFEYFSETQRNKGNFPGRFSGRQFSNSRSEMNVSTLELGDSALYLCASSLDGQYQPQHFGDGTRLSIL.